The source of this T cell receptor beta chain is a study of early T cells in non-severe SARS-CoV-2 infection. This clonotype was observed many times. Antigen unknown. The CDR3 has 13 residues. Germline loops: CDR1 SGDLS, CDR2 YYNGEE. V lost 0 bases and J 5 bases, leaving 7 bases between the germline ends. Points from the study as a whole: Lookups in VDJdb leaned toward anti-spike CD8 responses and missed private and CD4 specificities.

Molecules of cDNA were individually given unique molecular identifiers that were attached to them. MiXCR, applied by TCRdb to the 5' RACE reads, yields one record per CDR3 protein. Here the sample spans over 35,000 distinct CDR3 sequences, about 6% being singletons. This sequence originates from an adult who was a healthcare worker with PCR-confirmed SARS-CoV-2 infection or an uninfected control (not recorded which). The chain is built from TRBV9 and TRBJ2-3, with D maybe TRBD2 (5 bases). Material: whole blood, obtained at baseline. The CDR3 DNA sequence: TGTGCCAGCAGCGTAGCAGCGGAAGATACGCAGTATTTT. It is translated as CASSVAAEDTQYF.